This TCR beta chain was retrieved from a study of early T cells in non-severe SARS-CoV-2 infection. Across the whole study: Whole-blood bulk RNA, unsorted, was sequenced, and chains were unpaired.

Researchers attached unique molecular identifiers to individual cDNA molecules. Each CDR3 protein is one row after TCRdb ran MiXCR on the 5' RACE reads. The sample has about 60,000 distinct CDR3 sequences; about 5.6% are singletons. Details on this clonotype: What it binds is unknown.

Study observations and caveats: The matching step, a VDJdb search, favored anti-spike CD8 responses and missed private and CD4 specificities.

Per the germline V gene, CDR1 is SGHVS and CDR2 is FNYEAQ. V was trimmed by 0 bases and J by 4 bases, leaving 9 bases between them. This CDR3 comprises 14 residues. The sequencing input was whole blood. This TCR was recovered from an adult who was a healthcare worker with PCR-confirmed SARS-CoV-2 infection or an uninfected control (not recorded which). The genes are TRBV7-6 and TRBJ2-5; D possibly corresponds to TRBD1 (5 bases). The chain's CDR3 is CASSLAPTVETQYF. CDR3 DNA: TGTGCCAGCAGCTTAGCGCCGACAGTAGAGACCCAGTACTTC.